This TCR beta chain was sequenced for a study of T cell responses to AZD1222 COVID-19 vaccine. This CDR3 has 12 residues. With 6 bases removed from V and 5 bases from J, the gap between germline ends came to 8 bases. Germline V gene data show CDR1 as LGHDT and CDR2 as YNNKEL (reference sequence). The table came from immunoSEQ multiplex PCR; TCRdb's copy has only in-frame clones and leaves some out. This sample has roughly 130,000 clones, with roughly 87% found just once. This material consisted of peripheral blood, taken on day 0 of AZD1222 vaccination. The chain combines TRBV3-1 (or the pseudogene TRBV3-2) with TRBJ1-5; D gene ambiguous. This receptor was obtained from an adult in good health. The CDR3 protein is CASSEQDQPQHF. For the CDR3, the DNA is TGTGCCAGCAGTGAGCAGGATCAGCCCCAGCATTTT.